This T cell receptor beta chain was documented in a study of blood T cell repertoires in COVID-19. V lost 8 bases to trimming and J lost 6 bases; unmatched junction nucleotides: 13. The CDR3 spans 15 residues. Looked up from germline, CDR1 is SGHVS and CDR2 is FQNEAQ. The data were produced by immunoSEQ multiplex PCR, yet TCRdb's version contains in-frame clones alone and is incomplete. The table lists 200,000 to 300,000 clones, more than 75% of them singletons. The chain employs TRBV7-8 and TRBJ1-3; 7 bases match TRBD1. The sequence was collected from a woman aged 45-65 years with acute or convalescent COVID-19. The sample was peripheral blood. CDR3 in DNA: TGTGCCAGCGGTCTGGGACAGATCTTAGAAAACACCATATATTTT. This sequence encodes CASGLGQILENTIYF.